Sequencing of this T cell receptor (beta chain) was carried out in a study of radiotherapy plus CTLA-4 blockade in lung cancer. Study-level findings and limits: Clones of tumor-derived TCRs expanded in blood after radiotherapy plus ipilimumab. Early shifts in blood T cell clones, with interferon-beta, reportedly predicted response best.

Assay: immunoSEQ multiplex PCR; the TCRdb copy retains only in-frame clones and omits some. The data hold approximately 95,000 clones, with 82% observed a single time. Note on this clone: Its target is unknown.

Trimming took 6 bases from V and 4 from J, leaving 16 bases between them. CDR3 size: 15 residues. The germline V gene has CDR1 MDHEN and CDR2 SYDVKM. The receptor was isolated from a human donor with non-small cell lung cancer who had a partial response to radiotherapy plus ipilimumab. The genes are TRBV28 and TRBJ2-1; TRBD1 is a possible D gene (7 bases). Here the sequenced sample was peripheral blood, taken from a patient treated with radiotherapy plus ipilimumab. CDR3 sequence: CASRAAGGSYNEQFF. CDR3 DNA: TGTGCCAGCAGAGCTGCAGGGGGGTCGTACAATGAGCAGTTCTTC.